This T cell receptor beta chain derives from a study of blood T cells in healthy people across ages. General study points: CMV status of donors was unknown, possibly confounding expanded clonotype changes. Calculation of diversity from one million T cells yielded estimates considered to be underestimates.

Alongside a J-beta primer mix, a sample-barcoded 5' primer served in a second PCR lasting 7 to 11 cycles. TCRdb fed the 5' RACE reads into MiXCR, producing one record per CDR3 protein. Here the sample spans about 1,800,000 distinct CDR3 sequences, 28% being singletons. Trimming took 5 bases from V and 0 from J; bases not matched to a gene: 6. The CDR3 is 15 residues long. Per the germline V gene, CDR1 is SGHTA and CDR2 is FQGNSA. As for this clonotype: Antigen unknown.

Sequencing input: blood. The chain has TRBV7-2 and TRBJ1-2; 7 nucleotides align to TRBD1. This clonotype was sampled from a woman aged 30 to 39 in good health. CDR3 loop: CASSRWTGANYGYTF. The DNA for the CDR3 is TGTGCCAGCAGCCGGTGGACAGGAGCTAACTATGGCTACACCTTC.